This T cell receptor (beta chain) derives from a study of blood T cell repertoires in COVID-19. Looking at the study overall: Italy, Spain and the United States were the sources of the convalescent and acute COVID-19 samples. T cells, B-cell-depleted T cells, or PBMCs supplied cDNA or gDNA.

The CDR3 spans 13 residues. Germline CDR1 SQVTM, CDR2 ANQGSEA. V was shortened by 6 bases and J by 8 bases, with 19 bases between the two germline ends. Some clones are missing from TCRdb's copy, which holds only in-frame ones; the method was immunoSEQ multiplex PCR. The table has more than 55,000 clones, about 87% seen once. The clonotype was recovered from a woman in her sixties or seventies with acute or convalescent COVID-19. The chain employs TRBV29-1 and TRBJ1-2; D is undetermined. Sequenced input: peripheral blood. CDR3 DNA: TGCAGCGTGAAGACACCCCCTGAAAGCGGCTACACCTTC. Its translation: CSVKTPPESGYTF.